This T cell receptor (beta chain) was obtained from a study of cytomegalovirus exposure and HLA in healthy donors. Use of 60 Vbeta and 13 Jbeta primers characterized the PCR. Clones were sequenced by immunoSEQ multiplex PCR, and TCRdb holds only the in-frame ones, with some missing. The data hold roughly 100,000 clones, with roughly three quarters observed a single time. The CDR3 consists of 15 residues. V lost 1 base and J 5 bases, leaving 14 bases between the germline ends. The V gene's germline CDR1 is LNHDA and CDR2 SQIVND (reference sequence). This receptor was obtained from a woman aged 40 to 50 in good health and CMV-seronegative. The V gene is TRBV19, the J gene TRBJ1-2, with TRBD1 as a possible D gene (5 bases). Sequencing used PBMCs. CDR3 region: CASSIGGGLSYGYTF. The CDR3, as DNA: TGTGCCAGTAGTATAGGCGGGGGTTTATCATATGGCTACACCTTC.